This TCR beta chain was retrieved from a study of T cell clonality in common variable immunodeficiency. Findings and caveats of the study: Common variable immunodeficiency TCR beta sequences reportedly had fewer deletions and N-nucleotide insertions.

The data were produced by immunoSEQ multiplex PCR, yet TCRdb's version contains in-frame clones alone and is incomplete. The profile covers about 55,000 clones, none occurring a single time. At least ten counts were recorded for this clone. What it binds is not known. Sequence at one end of the junction differs from germline and may be a read error. The sample was peripheral blood mononuclear cells. The clonotype comes from a person aged 18 to 75 in good health.

The CDR3 loop reads CASTLPGNTGELFF. CDR3 bases read: TGTGCCAGCACCTTGCCAGGGAACACCGGGGAG. V gene TRBV5-4 combines with J gene TRBJ2-2; D is undetermined. The CDR3 extends 3 residues past the end of the read, so its final part is completed from the germline J gene. CDR1 is SGHNT and CDR2 is YYREEE in the germline V gene (reference sequence). The CDR3 runs 14 residues.